This T cell receptor beta chain was obtained from a study of blood T cell repertoires in COVID-19. Authors' data handling: Nucleated cell counts were estimated from reference gene primer amplification. Measured with immunoSEQ multiplex PCR; TCRdb has only the in-frame clones, and not every one. That table gives V, J and clone size, and the DNA gave D and trimming. The repertoire includes approximately 140,000 clones, roughly 90% of them detected once, and under 4.5% sits in the top ten. The CDR3 is 12 amino acids. Germline CDR1 is LGHNA and CDR2 is YSLEER. J was trimmed by 7 bases and V by 6 bases; bases with no gene match: 3.

This chain links TRBV4-3 with TRBJ2-3; 8 nucleotides line up with TRBD2. This TCR derives from a woman in her thirties or forties who had been exposed to COVID-19. The sample comprised PBMCs or T cells enriched from blood (not recorded which). CDR3 bases: TGCGCCAGCAGTACTAGCGGAAATACGCAGTATTTT. Its protein product is CASSTSGNTQYF.